This TCR beta chain stems from a study of OX40 agonist ivuxolimab in advanced cancers. Overall study context: In three patients, partial responses were observed, one with hepatocellular carcinoma and two with cutaneous melanoma.

TCRdb's table, derived via immunoSEQ multiplex PCR, lists solely in-frame clones and lacks some. The table includes approximately 79,000 clones, 94% detected once. Material: CD4+ or CD8+ T cells sorted from blood, obtained in a trial of the OX40 agonist ivuxolimab. The source of this sequence is an adult with an advanced solid tumor such as melanoma, head and neck, liver or kidney cancer.

The CDR3 sequence is CASRKGTGSAHEQYF. The CDR3 DNA sequence: TGTGCCAGCAGGAAGGGGACAGGGAGCGCCCACGAGCAGTACTTC. The chain carries TRBV2 and TRBJ2-7; 9 bases fit TRBD1. The V gene end was trimmed by 6 bases and the J gene end by 5 bases; junction bases not matched to a gene: 11. Germline-derived CDR1 and CDR2 are SNHLY and FYNNEI. This CDR3 is built from 15 residues.